This TCR beta chain came from a study of early T cells in non-severe SARS-CoV-2 infection. TCRdb redid the calling of the 5' RACE reads with MiXCR, one entry per CDR3 protein. Among 60,000 to 75,000 distinct CDR3 sequences listed, 10% to 15% were seen once. There are a few counts of this clonotype. CDR1 and CDR2 (germline): DFQATT, SNEGSKA (reference sequence). Trimming pared 4 bases from V and 1 base from J, leaving 11 bases between. This CDR3 has 13 residues. The sequence was collected from an adult who was a healthcare worker with PCR-confirmed SARS-CoV-2 infection or an uninfected control (not recorded which). The V call is TRBV20-1, the J call TRBJ2-7; the D is unclear. Sequencing was performed on whole blood. CDR3 residues: CSANVRGSYEQYF. DNA of the CDR3: TGCAGTGCTAATGTTCGCGGTTCCTACGAGCAGTACTTC.